Below, one TCR beta chain is given with its context. Germline and junction disagree at one end, which may indicate a read error. The CDR3 is made up of 14 amino acids. Germline V gives CDR1 WSHSY, CDR2 SAAADI. This record comes from a study of Graves' ophthalmopathy and Graves' hyperthyroidism. RNA transcripts yielded amplified TCR beta CDR3 regions. HTBI primers were employed in first-round RT-PCR, then a second-round multiplex PCR followed. From the multiplex PCR reads, TCRdb called clonotypes with MiXCR, one entry per CDR3 protein. Of around 1,200,000 distinct CDR3 sequences listed, about 38% are singletons.

The V gene is TRBV10-2, the J gene TRBJ1-2; D unresolved. The clonotype originates from an adult man with Graves' hyperthyroidism. The specimen was peripheral blood or thyroid tissue (not recorded which). The CDR3 bases are TGTGCCAGCGGTTACGTGACCGAGTACTATGGCTACACCTTC. Its translation is CASGYVTEYYGYTF.